This T cell receptor (beta chain) was profiled in a study of blood T cell repertoires in COVID-19 (TCRdb year 2020). Describing the broader study: The collaborator samples originated in the United States, Italy and Spain and spanned the acute and convalescent phases of COVID-19. The repertoires were released in a freely available public database intended as a resource for research on the immune response to SARS-CoV-2. Where available, HLA class I and class II types were obtained from metadata supplied by the sample provider rather than from assay-based typing. The prospective study material was composed of cDNA or gDNA derived from T cells, B-cell-depleted T cells, or PBMCs. A de-identified subject ID, COVID-19 status, age in years and sex were almost always included in the sample metadata. The samples were drawn from the first 160 participants of the ongoing ImmuneRACE study and from 950 to 1,500 subjects provided by 6 global collaborators. Deeply sampled blood TCRbeta repertoires from subjects exposed to, actively infected with, or recovered from COVID-19 were included in the dataset. Beyond this particular receptor, the publication reports: The quantity of clinical and demographic metadata differed by source and by participant and was supplied without curation.

About this clone: Its antigen specificity is not known. No base quality information exists; no much larger clone differs at one position.

In the prospective study, participants were roughly 18 to 90 years old, resided in fewer than 25 geographic areas of the United States, and were enrolled through a virtual design. In the prospective study, participants were assigned to cohorts based on the clinical history participants reported in a screening survey and a study questionnaire. Recovered participants in ImmuneRACE Cohort 3 were defined as having two consecutive negative NP/OP PCR tests, clearance from a healthcare professional, or resolution of symptoms. Each participant in the prospective study had whole blood, serum and a nasopharyngeal or oropharyngeal swab collected by mobile phlebotomists. Prospective study participants could optionally give additional blood draws and questionnaires over an approximately 2-month period. Blood samples from the prospective study were shipped frozen or at room temperature prior to DNA extraction.

TCRbeta CDR3 regions were amplified from genomic DNA using the immunoSEQ Assay, a bias-controlled multiplex PCR. Per the authors' processing: The number of nucleated cells in each sample was estimated by amplification of reference gene primers within the assay. To quantify the absolute abundance of each unique TCRbeta CDR3 rearrangement, sequence reads were collapsed and filtered. Productive Simpson clonality was computed per sample as the square root of Simpson's diversity index over productive rearrangements. The table comes from immuneACCESS by way of TCRdb, which keeps in-frame sequences with V and J called. Part of the clones is missing from these tables; in studies checked, under half for an unresolved V gene and the rest for unknown reasons. The V and J calls and clone size are taken from that table; D and trimming were inferred from the DNA. This sample is represented by more than 300,000 clones; 92% of them were singletons. The top ten clonotypes cover approximately 17% of the sample.

Between the V and J ends, shortened by 4 bases and 3 bases respectively, the junction contains 10 bases. From the cysteine up to the phenylalanine, the CDR3 has a length of 14 residues. The kept DNA is CDR3 alone, 42 bases in frame from the first base. The germline V gene gives CDR1 as SGHTA and CDR2 as FQGTGA. The clonotype was recovered from a woman in her 30s who had recovered from COVID-19. The chain was built from TRBV7-3 and TRBJ1-5, and TRBD1 may be the D gene, going by 6 matching bases. The specimen was PBMCs or T cells enriched from blood (not recorded which). The DNA reads TGTGCCAGCAGCTGGACAGCGTACAATCAGCCCCAGCATTTT. It translates to CASSWTAYNQPQHF.